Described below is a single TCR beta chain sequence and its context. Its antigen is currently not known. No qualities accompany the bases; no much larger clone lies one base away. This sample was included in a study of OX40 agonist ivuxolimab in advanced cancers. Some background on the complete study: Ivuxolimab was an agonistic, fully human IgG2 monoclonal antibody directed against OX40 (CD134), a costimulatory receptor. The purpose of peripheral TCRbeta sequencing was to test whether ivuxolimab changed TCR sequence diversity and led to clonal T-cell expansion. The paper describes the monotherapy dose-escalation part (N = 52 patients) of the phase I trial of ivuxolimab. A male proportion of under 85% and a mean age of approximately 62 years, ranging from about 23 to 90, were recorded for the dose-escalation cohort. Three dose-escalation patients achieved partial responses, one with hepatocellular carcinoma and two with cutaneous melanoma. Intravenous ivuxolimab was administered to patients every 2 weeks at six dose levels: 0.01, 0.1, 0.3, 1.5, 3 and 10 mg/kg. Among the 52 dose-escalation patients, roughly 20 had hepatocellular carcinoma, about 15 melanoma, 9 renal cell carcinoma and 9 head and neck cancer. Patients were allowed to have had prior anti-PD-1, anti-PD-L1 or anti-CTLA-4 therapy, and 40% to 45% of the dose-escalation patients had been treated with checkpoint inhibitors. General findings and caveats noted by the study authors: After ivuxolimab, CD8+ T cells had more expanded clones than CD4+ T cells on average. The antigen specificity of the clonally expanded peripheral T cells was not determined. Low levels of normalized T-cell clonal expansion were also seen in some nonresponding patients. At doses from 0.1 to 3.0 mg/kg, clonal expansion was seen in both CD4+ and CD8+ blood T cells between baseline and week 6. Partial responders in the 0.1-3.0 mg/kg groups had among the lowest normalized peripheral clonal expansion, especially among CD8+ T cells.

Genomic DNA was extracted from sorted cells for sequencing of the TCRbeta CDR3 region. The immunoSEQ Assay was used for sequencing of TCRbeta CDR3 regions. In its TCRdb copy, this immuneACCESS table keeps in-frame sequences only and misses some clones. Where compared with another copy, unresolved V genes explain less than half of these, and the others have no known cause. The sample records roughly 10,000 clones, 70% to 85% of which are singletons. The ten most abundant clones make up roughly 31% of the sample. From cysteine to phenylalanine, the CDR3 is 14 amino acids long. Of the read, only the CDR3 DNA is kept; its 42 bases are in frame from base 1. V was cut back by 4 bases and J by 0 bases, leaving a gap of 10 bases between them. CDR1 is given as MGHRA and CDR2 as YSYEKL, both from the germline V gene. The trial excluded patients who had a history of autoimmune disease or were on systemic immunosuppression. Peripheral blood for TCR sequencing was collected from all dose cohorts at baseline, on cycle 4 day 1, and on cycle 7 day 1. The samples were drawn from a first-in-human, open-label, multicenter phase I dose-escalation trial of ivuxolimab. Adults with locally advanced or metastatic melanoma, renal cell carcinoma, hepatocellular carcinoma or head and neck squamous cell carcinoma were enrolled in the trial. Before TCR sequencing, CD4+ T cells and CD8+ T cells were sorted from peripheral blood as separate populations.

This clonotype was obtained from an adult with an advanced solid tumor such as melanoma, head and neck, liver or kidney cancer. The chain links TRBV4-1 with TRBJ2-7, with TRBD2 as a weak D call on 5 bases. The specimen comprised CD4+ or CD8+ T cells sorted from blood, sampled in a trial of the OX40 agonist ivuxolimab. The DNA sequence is TGCGCCAGCAGCCCCGGGGTTAGCTCCTACGAGCAGTACTTC. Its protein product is CASSPGVSSYEQYF.